This T cell receptor beta chain was found in a study of blood T cell repertoires in COVID-19 (dated by TCRdb to the early 2020s). Concerning the study at large: Collaborator samples came from the United States, Italy and Spain and covered acute and convalescent phases of COVID-19. The samples were drawn from two sources: the first 160 participants of the ongoing ImmuneRACE study, and approximately 1,300 subjects contributed by 6 global collaborators. The repertoires were released in a freely available public database intended as a resource for research on the immune response to SARS-CoV-2. The prospective study material was composed of cDNA or gDNA derived from T cells, B-cell-depleted T cells, or PBMCs. A de-identified subject ID, COVID-19 status, age in years and sex were almost always included in the sample metadata. Subjects who had been exposed to COVID-19, were actively infected with it, or had recovered from it provided the deeply sampled blood TCRbeta repertoires that made up the dataset. Where available, HLA class I and class II types were taken from metadata supplied by the sample provider and were not determined by assay-based typing.

The immunoSEQ Assay, a bias-controlled multiplex PCR, was used to amplify TCRbeta CDR3 regions from genomic DNA. The study's processing was this. The number of nucleated cells in each sample was estimated from the amplification of reference gene primers within the assay. Sequence reads were collapsed and filtered to measure the absolute abundance of every unique TCRbeta CDR3 rearrangement. Productive Simpson clonality was computed per sample as the square root of Simpson's diversity index over productive rearrangements. TCRdb limited this immuneACCESS table to in-frame rearrangements with V and J called. A share of clones is missing; checked studies link under half to unresolved V genes, and the rest is unexplained. V, J and clone size were drawn from that table, and D and trimming were deduced from the DNA. Present in this sample are 400,000 to 450,000 clones, approximately 91% of which were seen just once. Roughly 1.6% of the sample lies in the top ten.

From cysteine to phenylalanine, the CDR3 is 13 amino acids long. Just CDR3 DNA is preserved here, 39 bases in frame from base 1. Taken from the germline V gene, the CDR1 and CDR2 loops are SQVTM and ANQGSEA. V was cut back by 4 bases and J by 6 bases, leaving a gap of 13 bases between them. The full study reports these points: The quantity of clinical and demographic metadata differed by source and by participant and was supplied without curation.

Comments on this clone: Its target antigen remains unknown. Within one base of it there is no much larger clone, and no base qualities were kept.

In Seattle, one collaborating source enrolled patients while the infection was active and tracked those patients longitudinally over the course of disease. The collaborating institutions used their own protocols to collect whole blood in K2EDTA tubes. For TCRbeta analysis, collaborators shipped samples as frozen whole blood, isolated PBMCs, or DNA extracted from either of those sample types. The rearrangement combines TRBV29-1 with TRBJ1-5, with the D gene not clear enough to name. The receptor comes from a woman between 35 and 50 years old with COVID-19, enrolled during active disease. The source material was peripheral blood. CDR3 reads: CSVGEGWSQPQHF. The DNA is TGCAGCGTTGGGGAGGGTTGGAGTCAGCCCCAGCATTTT.